This T cell receptor (beta chain) is from a study of blood T cell repertoires in COVID-19. Study overall: Whether acute or convalescent, the COVID-19 samples came from the United States, Italy and Spain.

Trimming removed 4 bases from V and 0 bases from J, with 10 bases in between. The germline CDR1 and CDR2 sequences are MNHNY and SVGAGI (reference sequence). This CDR3 spans 16 amino acids. Data came from immunoSEQ multiplex PCR; TCRdb stores just in-frame clones and leaves some out. There are 60,000 to 70,000 clones in the sample; about 90% occur only once, and about 18% lies in the top ten. This TCR was sampled from a woman at least 80 years old with active COVID-19. Sequenced input: peripheral blood. The gene calls are TRBV6-6 and TRBJ2-6, with a weak D call TRBD2 (5 bases). The CDR3: CASSWESNSGANVLTF. The CDR3 DNA reads TGTGCCAGCAGTTGGGAGTCGAACTCTGGGGCCAACGTCCTGACTTTC.